The present T cell receptor beta chain was sequenced within a study of technical replicates of blood from several donors. Germline V gives CDR1 LNHDA, CDR2 SQIVND (reference sequence). V was pared by 4 bases and J by 4 bases, with 8 bases of the junction left unmatched. The CDR3 has 17 amino acids. TCRdb's copy holds only in-frame clones and misses some; the assay was immunoSEQ multiplex PCR. The sample has more than 65,000 clones; about 92% are singletons. The V gene is TRBV19, the J gene TRBJ2-2; the match to TRBD2 covers 11 bases. The source is a human donor in good health. The sequenced sample was T cells isolated from PBMCs. CDR3 in amino acids: CASSTFSGREITGELFF. The CDR3, as DNA: TGTGCCAGTAGTACTTTTAGCGGGAGGGAGATCACCGGGGAGCTGTTTTTT.